Following are 7 T cell receptor beta chains from one sample sequenced in a study of T cells in Graves' hyperthyroidism and ophthalmopathy. Authors of the study amplified TCR beta CDR3 regions from RNA transcripts. HTBI primers were employed in a first-round RT-PCR of the TCR CDR3. One entry per CDR3 protein, called by TCRdb with MiXCR from the multiplex PCR reads. The repertoire holds fewer than 450,000 distinct CDR3 sequences, with about a sixth as singletons. The sequenced material came from blood. The source of these receptors is a woman aged 25 to 45 with Graves' hyperthyroidism that later progressed to Graves' ophthalmopathy.

The chain combines TRBV5-1 with TRBJ2-7, with 8 bases that match TRBD1. Trimming took 0 bases from V and 4 from J; bases not matched to a gene: 6. Germline V lookup: CDR1 SGHRS, CDR2 YFSETQ. This CDR3 region has 15 residues. The CDR3 DNA is TGCGCCAGCAGCTTGGAAGTAAGACAGGGGTACGAGCAGTACTTC. Encoded protein: CASSLEVRQGYEQYF. The whole variable domain, remainder taken from reference TRBV5-1 and TRBJ2-7, is KAGVTQTPRYLIKTRGQQVTLSCSPISGHRSVSWYQQTPGQGLQFLFEYFSETQRNKGNFPGRFSGRQFSNSRSEMNVSTLELGDSALYLCASSLEVRQGYEQYFGPGTRLTVT.

V usage is TRBV6-2 or TRBV6-3 and J usage is TRBJ1-5, with D uncertain. The V gene lost 4 bases and the J gene lost 6 bases, with 25 bases spanning the gap. In germline, CDR1 is MNHEY, CDR2 SVGEGT. The CDR3 covers 18 residues. CDR3 residues: CASSSRFYHEDRGQPQHF. The CDR3 DNA is TGTGCCAGCAGTTCTCGCTTTTATCATGAGGACCGTGGTCAGCCCCAGCATTTT.

At least ten counts were recorded for this clonotype. This chain joins TRBV13 and TRBJ2-1; 7 nucleotides match TRBD2. The CDR3 runs to 16 residues. Germline V lookup: CDR1 PRHDT, CDR2 FYEKMQ (reference sequence). Trimming at V came to 5 bases and at J to 2 bases, leaving 9 bases not matched to a gene. This CDR3 reads CASSLNGGFTYNEQFF. In DNA, the CDR3 is TGTGCCAGCAGCCTAAACGGGGGGTTCACCTACAATGAGCAGTTCTTC.

This clonotype occurred many times. This chain links TRBV20-1 with TRBJ1-1, with D possibly matching TRBD1 (5 bases). CDR3 size: 15 residues. Germline CDR1 is DFQATT and CDR2 is SNEGSKA (reference sequence). Trimming removed 6 bases from V and 2 bases from J, with 19 bases in between. The CDR3 coding sequence is TGCAGTGCCGCAGTACGGGGCCGGGGTAACACTGAAGCTTTCTTT. It codes for CSAAVRGRGNTEAFF.

This clonotype was counted ten times or more. The rearrangement uses TRBV20-1 and TRBJ2-7; D gene uncertain. CDR1 is DFQATT, CDR2 SNEGSKA, per germline (reference sequence). The length of the CDR3 is 12 residues. V lost 3 bases, J lost 0 bases, and 6 bases lay in between. In DNA, the CDR3 is TGCAGTGCTAGCGGAAGCTCCTACGAGCAGTACTTC. It specifies CSASGSSYEQYF.

This clonotype was counted between two and nine times. The rearrangement uses TRBV19 and TRBJ2-7, with TRBD1 as a possible D gene (5 bases). V lost 4 bases and J 3 bases, leaving 10 bases between the germline ends. This CDR3 region has 13 residues. The germline V gene has CDR1 LNHDA and CDR2 SQIVND (reference sequence). Written as DNA, the CDR3 is TGTGCCAGTAGTACGACAGTACTCTACGAGCAGTACTTC. It encodes CASSTTVLYEQYF.

This clonotype was recorded many times. V gene TRBV5-1 combines with J gene TRBJ2-7, with a possible D match to TRBD2 (6 bases). The length of the CDR3 is 16 residues. Trimming stripped 3 bases from V and 0 bases from J, with 16 bases between. From germline, CDR1 is SGHRS and CDR2 YFSETQ. The CDR3 region is CASSSEAGFSSYEQYF. For the CDR3, the DNA is TGCGCCAGCAGCTCGGAAGCGGGCTTTTCCTCCTACGAGCAGTACTTC.